This T cell receptor beta chain was found in a study of T cells after yellow fever vaccination. Across the study: It was with CD3, CD45RA, CCR7 and CD95 that the EM, EMRA, CM and Tscm memory subsets were sorted. Preparation of the low-cell-number fractions used SMART-Seq v4 Ultra Low Input.

The study, taken as a whole, reports: Reappearing after the booster were most of the clones from primary vaccination (96% CD4, approximately 89% CD8). Clonotypes appearing in both CD4 and CD8 compartments existed, and their share was small.

One entry per CDR3 protein results from TCRdb running MiXCR on the 5' RACE reads. The table shows about 4,600 distinct CDR3 sequences, with 3.5% to 4.5% occurring only once. Germline V gives CDR1 KGHDR, CDR2 SFDVKD. The CDR3 has 14 residues. The ends lost 5 bases at V and 6 bases at J; junction bases unmatched: 5. This specimen was PBMCs, either bulk or a sorted T-cell subset (CD4+, CD8+, memory, or dextramer-sorted; not recorded which), taken 15 days after the yellow fever booster vaccination. The TCR originated in a man aged 25 to 45 who received the YFV17D yellow fever vaccine. This rearrangement joins TRBV24-1 to TRBJ2-3, with 9 positions matching TRBD2. The CDR3 DNA reads as TGTGCCACCAGTGTTGGCGGGAGGGAGGATACGCAGTATTTT. Translation gives CATSVGGREDTQYF.